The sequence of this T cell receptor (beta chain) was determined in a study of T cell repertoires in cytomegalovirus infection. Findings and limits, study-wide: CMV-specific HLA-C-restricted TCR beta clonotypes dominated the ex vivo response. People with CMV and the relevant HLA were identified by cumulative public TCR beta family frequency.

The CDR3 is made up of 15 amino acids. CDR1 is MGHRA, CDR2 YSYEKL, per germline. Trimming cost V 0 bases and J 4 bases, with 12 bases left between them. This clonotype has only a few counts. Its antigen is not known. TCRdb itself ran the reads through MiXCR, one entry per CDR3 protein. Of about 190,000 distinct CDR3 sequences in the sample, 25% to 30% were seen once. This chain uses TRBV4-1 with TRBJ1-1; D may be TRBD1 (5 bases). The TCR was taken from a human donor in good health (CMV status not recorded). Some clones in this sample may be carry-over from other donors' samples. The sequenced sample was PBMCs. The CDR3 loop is CASSQDPNGGTEAFF. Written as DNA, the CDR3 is TGCGCCAGCAGCCAAGATCCGAACGGGGGCACTGAAGCTTTCTTT.